This T cell receptor (beta chain) was documented in a study of response to subunit inactivated influenza vaccine. Findings and caveats of the study: Authors proposed each seasonal influenza vaccination draws in few new T cells.

Concerning this clonotype: No antigen is known for it.

TCRdb recomputed calls from the RT-PCR reads with MiXCR, one row per CDR3 protein. The top ten clones hold approximately 10% of a sample with over 650,000 distinct CDR3 sequences, under 20% of them seen once. V was cut by 0 bases and J by 10 bases, with 16 bases left in between. The germline V gene encodes CDR1 DFQATT and CDR2 SNEGSKA (reference sequence). The CDR3 contains 15 residues. The chain recombines TRBV20-1 with TRBJ1-6; no clear D gene. The receptor was isolated from a man over 45 who received an inactivated influenza vaccine. Source: PBMCs from blood, taken 4 to 6 days after vaccination. CDR3 residues: CSARDPGIMESPLHF. CDR3 bases: TGCAGTGCTAGAGATCCGGGCATCATGGAATCACCCCTCCACTTT.